This T cell receptor beta chain was recorded in a study of blood T cell repertoires in COVID-19. About the study: Whether acute or convalescent, the COVID-19 samples came from the United States, Italy and Spain.

Donors were grouped by their self-reported clinical history. Cohort 3 donors counted as recovered after two negative PCRs, clearance, or resolved symptoms. The CDR3 runs 16 residues. From germline, CDR1 is LGHNA and CDR2 YNFKEQ. V was shortened by 4 bases and J by 1 base, with 11 bases between the two germline ends. This clone was observed a few times. Per the original data handling: Amplification with reference gene primers provided the estimates of nucleated cell counts. Profiling relied on immunoSEQ multiplex PCR, and the TCRdb table lists in-frame clones only, not all of them. Clone size and V and J calls were adopted from that table, with D and trimming inferred from the DNA. The table lists about 150,000 clones, approximately 80% of them singletons.

The chain recombines TRBV4-2 with TRBJ2-6; the D gene is possibly TRBD2 (5 bases). The TCR was taken from a woman aged 40-49 years who had recovered from COVID-19. Material: PBMCs or T cells enriched from blood (not recorded which). In DNA, the CDR3 is TGTGCCAGCAGCCCCGGACGGAGGTCTGGGGCCAACGTCCTGACTTTC. This codes for CASSPGRRSGANVLTF.